The following is a T cell receptor (beta chain) sequence with its context. This entry belongs to a study of OX40 agonist ivuxolimab in advanced cancers. On the study more broadly: The dose of intravenous ivuxolimab that patients received every 2 weeks ranged from 0.01 to 10 mg/kg.

Sequenced by immunoSEQ multiplex PCR; TCRdb stores in-frame clones only, minus some. The sample lists approximately 47,000 clones, about 81% occurring once. Per the germline V gene, CDR1 is SGHRS and CDR2 is YFSETQ. This CDR3 has 19 amino acids. The V and J ends lost 0 bases and 2 bases, in that order; junction bases with no gene match: 14. The sample here was CD4+ or CD8+ T cells sorted from blood, taken in a trial of the OX40 agonist ivuxolimab. J is TRBJ2-3 and V is TRBV5-1; 8 bases match TRBD2. The sequence came from an adult with an advanced solid tumor such as melanoma, head and neck, liver or kidney cancer. CDR3 protein: CASSLVRQTGGPLTDTQYF. CDR3 nucleotides: TGCGCCAGCAGCTTGGTAAGACAAACGGGAGGGCCCCTCACAGATACGCAGTATTTT. Supplemented by reference TRBV5-1 and TRBJ2-3, the full variable domain reads KAGVTQTPRYLIKTRGQQVTLSCSPISGHRSVSWYQQTPGQGLQFLFEYFSETQRNKGNFPGRFSGRQFSNSRSEMNVSTLELGDSALYLCASSLVRQTGGPLTDTQYFGPGTRLTVL.